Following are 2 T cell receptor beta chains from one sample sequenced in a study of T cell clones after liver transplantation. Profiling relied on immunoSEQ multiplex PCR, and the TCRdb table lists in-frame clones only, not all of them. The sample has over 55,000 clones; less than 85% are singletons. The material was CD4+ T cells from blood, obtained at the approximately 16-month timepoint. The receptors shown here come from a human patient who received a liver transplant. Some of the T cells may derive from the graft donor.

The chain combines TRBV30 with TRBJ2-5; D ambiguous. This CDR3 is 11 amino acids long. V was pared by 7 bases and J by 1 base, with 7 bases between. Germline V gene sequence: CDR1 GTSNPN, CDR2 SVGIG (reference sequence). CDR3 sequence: CASTVQETQYF. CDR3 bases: TGTGCCTCTACGGTCCAAGAGACCCAGTACTTC.

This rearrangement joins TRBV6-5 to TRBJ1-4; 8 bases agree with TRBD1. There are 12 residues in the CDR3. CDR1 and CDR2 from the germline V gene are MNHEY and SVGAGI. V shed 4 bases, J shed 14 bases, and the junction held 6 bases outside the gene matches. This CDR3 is CASSSQTGVLFF. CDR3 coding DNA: TGTGCCAGCAGTTCACAGACAGGGGTCCTGTTTTTT.